This TCR beta chain emerged from a study of blood T cell repertoires in COVID-19. As for the study in general: PBMCs, B-cell-depleted T cells, or T cells provided the cDNA or gDNA that made up the material.

Self-reported history from a screening survey and questionnaire set each donor's cohort. Per the original data handling: For nucleated cells, counts were estimated from reference gene primer amplification. Profiling relied on immunoSEQ multiplex PCR, and the TCRdb table lists in-frame clones only, not all of them. The V and J calls and clone size were taken over from that table, and D and trimming were inferred from the DNA. The sample carries more than 300,000 clones, more than 70% recorded once. From germline, CDR1 is MNHEY and CDR2 SMNVEV (reference sequence). The CDR3 extends over 15 amino acids. V lost 0 bases, J lost 3 bases, and 8 bases lay in between.

This chain connects TRBV27 to TRBJ1-4; D is undetermined. The receptor comes from a woman younger than 30 who had recovered from COVID-19. Sequencing used PBMCs or T cells enriched from blood (not recorded which). CDR3 sequence reads: CASSLSGNPNEKLFF. The CDR3 bases are TGTGCCAGCAGTTTATCCGGGAACCCTAATGAAAAACTGTTTTTT.